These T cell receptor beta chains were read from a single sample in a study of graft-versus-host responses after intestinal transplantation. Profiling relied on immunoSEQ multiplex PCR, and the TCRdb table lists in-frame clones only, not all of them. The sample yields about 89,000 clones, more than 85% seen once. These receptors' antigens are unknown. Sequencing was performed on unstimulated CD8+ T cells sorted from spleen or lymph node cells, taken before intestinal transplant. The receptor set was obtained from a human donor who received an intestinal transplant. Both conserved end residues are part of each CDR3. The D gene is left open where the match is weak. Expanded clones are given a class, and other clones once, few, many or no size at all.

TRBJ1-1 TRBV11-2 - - CASSLEWPGYEAFF TGTGCCAGCAGCTTAGAGTGGCCCGGGTATGAAGCTTTCTTT
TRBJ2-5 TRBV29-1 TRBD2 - CSVTPGGAIETQYF TGCAGCGTCACCCCCGGGGGGGCTATCGAGACCCAGTACTTC
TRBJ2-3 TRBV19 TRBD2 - CASSITGGPRDTQYF TGTGCCAGTAGTATAACGGGGGGGCCAAGAGATACGCAGTATTTT
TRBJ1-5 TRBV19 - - CASSMGSYSNQPQHF TGTGCCAGTAGTATGGGCAGTTATAGCAATCAGCCCCAGCATTTT
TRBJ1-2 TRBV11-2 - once CASSATGTDTF TGTGCCAGCAGCGCCACAGGGACGGACACCTTC
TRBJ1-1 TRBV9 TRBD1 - CASSVDGTGFARGTEAFF TGTGCCAGCAGCGTAGACGGGACAGGGTTTGCCCGGGGCACTGAAGCTTTCTTT
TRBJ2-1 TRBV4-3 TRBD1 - CASSQDPKGASYNEQFF TGCGCCAGCAGCCAAGATCCGAAGGGGGCCTCCTACAATGAGCAGTTCTTC
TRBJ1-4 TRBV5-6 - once CASSSDSLGEKLFF TGTGCCAGCAGCTCGGACTCTTTGGGGGAAAAACTGTTTTTT
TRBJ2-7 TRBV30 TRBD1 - CAWSVTQGAYEQYF TGTGCCTGGAGTGTAACGCAGGGGGCCTACGAGCAGTACTTC
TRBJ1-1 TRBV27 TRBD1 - CASSGTVNTEAFF TGTGCCAGCAGCGGGACAGTTAACACTGAAGCTTTCTTT
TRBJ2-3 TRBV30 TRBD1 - CAWSVGQDATDTQYF TGTGCCTGGAGTGTCGGACAGGACGCGACAGATACGCAGTATTTT
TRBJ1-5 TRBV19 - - CASSIGRKGHLGEDNQPQHF TGTGCCAGTAGTATAGGGCGAAAAGGGCATTTGGGAGAAGACAATCAGCCCCAGCATTTT
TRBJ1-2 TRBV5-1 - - CASSFSGVGGYTF TGCGCCAGCAGCTTTTCAGGGGTCGGCGGCTACACCTTC
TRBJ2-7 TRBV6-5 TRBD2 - CASSFVAGTWNEQYF TGTGCCAGCAGTTTTGTAGCGGGGACCTGGAACGAGCAGTACTTC
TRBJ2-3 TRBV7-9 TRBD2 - CASSLDGGTLRGADTQYF TGTGCCAGCAGCTTAGACGGGGGGACTCTCCGAGGCGCAGATACGCAGTATTTT
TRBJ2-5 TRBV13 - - CASSLVGLKETQYF TGTGCCAGCAGCCTCGTAGGACTAAAAGAGACCCAGTACTTC
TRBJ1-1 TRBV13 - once CASSGRTNTEAFF TGTGCCAGCAGCGGGAGGACGAACACTGAAGCTTTCTTT
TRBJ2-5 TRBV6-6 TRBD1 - CASSYSVQGPGGTQYF TGTGCCAGCAGTTACTCGGTACAGGGGCCTGGTGGGACCCAGTACTTC
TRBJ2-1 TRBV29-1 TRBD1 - CSVGPGTGSNEQFF TGCAGCGTCGGTCCCGGGACAGGGTCCAATGAGCAGTTCTTC
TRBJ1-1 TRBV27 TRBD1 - CASSLRTGGGTEAFF TGTGCCAGCAGTCTTCGGACAGGGGGCGGAACTGAAGCTTTCTTT
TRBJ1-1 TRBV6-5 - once CASSWEPNTEAFF TGTGCCAGCAGTTGGGAGCCGAACACTGAAGCTTTCTTT
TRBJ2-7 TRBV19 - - CASSIGEAGKYDEQYF TGTGCCAGTAGTATAGGTGAGGCAGGGAAATATGATGAGCAGTACTTC
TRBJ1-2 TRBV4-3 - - CASSQDSGSYGYTF TGCGCCAGCAGCCAAGATTCAGGGTCCTATGGCTACACCTTC
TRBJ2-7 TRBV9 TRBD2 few CASSSVTSGGPWEQYF TGTGCCAGCAGCTCCGTGACTAGCGGGGGGCCGTGGGAGCAGTACTTC
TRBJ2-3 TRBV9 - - CASSVAGSTDTQYF TGTGCCAGCAGCGTAGCGGGGAGCACAGATACGCAGTATTTT
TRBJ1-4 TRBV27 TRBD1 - CASSSGTGREKLFF TGTGCCAGCAGTTCCGGGACAGGGCGAGAAAAACTGTTTTTT
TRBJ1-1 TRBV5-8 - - CASSDEGQQTTEAFF TGTGCCAGCAGCGACGAGGGCCAGCAAACCACTGAAGCTTTCTTT
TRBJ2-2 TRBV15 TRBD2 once CATSRGLTSGGLNTGELFF TGTGCCACCAGCAGAGGGCTGACTAGCGGGGGACTGAACACCGGGGAGCTGTTTTTT
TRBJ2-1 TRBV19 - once CASSIGDGVYNEQFF TGTGCCAGTAGTATAGGTGACGGAGTCTACAATGAGCAGTTCTTC
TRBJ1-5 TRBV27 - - CASSSLPTGRDQPQHF TGTGCCAGCAGTTCGTTACCCACAGGGAGGGATCAGCCCCAGCATTTT
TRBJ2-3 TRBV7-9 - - CASSWISDTDTQYF TGTGCCAGCAGCTGGATTAGCGACACAGATACGCAGTATTTT
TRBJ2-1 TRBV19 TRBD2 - CASSFLLAGRTYNEQFF TGTGCCAGTAGTTTTCTCTTAGCGGGGAGGACCTACAATGAGCAGTTCTTC
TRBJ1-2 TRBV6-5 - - CASSYQSGGYGYTF TGTGCCAGCAGTTACCAATCCGGGGGCTATGGCTACACCTTC
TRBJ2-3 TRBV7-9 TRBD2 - CASNSGGRTDTQYF TGTGCCAGCAATAGCGGGGGCCGCACAGATACGCAGTATTTT
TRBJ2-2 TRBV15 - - CATSRGMPGTGELFF TGTGCCACCAGCAGAGGAATGCCGGGAACCGGGGAGCTGTTTTTT
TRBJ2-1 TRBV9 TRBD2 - CASSVVAGGYNEQFF TGTGCCAGCAGCGTAGTAGCGGGGGGCTACAATGAGCAGTTCTTC
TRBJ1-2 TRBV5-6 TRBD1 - CASSFWTGGNGYTF TGTGCCAGCAGCTTTTGGACAGGGGGAAACGGCTACACCTTC
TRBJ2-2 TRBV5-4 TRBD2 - CASSLRGGGGIAGELFF TGTGCCAGCAGCTTGCGTGGGGGCGGGGGGATCGCCGGGGAGCTGTTTTTT
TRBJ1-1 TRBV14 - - CASSPRTGDTEAFF TGTGCCAGCAGCCCCAGGACTGGGGACACTGAAGCTTTCTTT
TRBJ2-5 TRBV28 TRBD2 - CASSLLASPETQYF TGTGCCAGCAGCTTACTAGCGAGCCCTGAGACCCAGTACTTC
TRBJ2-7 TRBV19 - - CASSMSGADEQYF TGTGCCAGTAGTATGTCTGGGGCTGACGAGCAGTACTTC
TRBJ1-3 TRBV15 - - CATSRDPGAGNTIYF TGTGCCACCAGCAGAGATCCAGGGGCTGGAAACACCATATATTTT
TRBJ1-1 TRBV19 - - CASKTANTEAFF TGTGCCAGTAAGACAGCAAACACTGAAGCTTTCTTT
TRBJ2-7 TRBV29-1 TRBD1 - CSVVTPGQGIGQYF TGCAGCGTTGTAACCCCGGGACAGGGGATTGGGCAGTACTTC
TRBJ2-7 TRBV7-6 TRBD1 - CASSPRQGSEQYF TGTGCCAGCAGCCCAAGACAGGGGAGCGAGCAGTACTTC
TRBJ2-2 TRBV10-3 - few CAISEDRGQTGELFF TGTGCCATCAGTGAGGATAGGGGACAAACCGGGGAGCTGTTTTTT
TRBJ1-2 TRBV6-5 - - CASTQTARLNGYTF TGTGCCAGCACCCAGACAGCTCGGCTAAATGGCTACACCTTC
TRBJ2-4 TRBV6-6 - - CASSFLSGDFNIQYF TGTGCCAGCAGTTTCCTGTCCGGAGATTTTAACATTCAGTACTTC
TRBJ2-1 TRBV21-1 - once CASSVCPSLRHLRNEQFF TGTGCCAGCAGCGTTTGTCCCTCCCTCAGACATCTTAGAAATGAGCAGTTCTTC
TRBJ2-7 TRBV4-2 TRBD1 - CASSLDRVGYEQYF TGTGCCAGCAGCTTAGACAGGGTAGGCTACGAGCAGTACTTC
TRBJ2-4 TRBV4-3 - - CASSQGGVDTDIQYF TGCGCCAGCAGCCAAGGCGGGGTCGATACTGACATTCAGTACTTC
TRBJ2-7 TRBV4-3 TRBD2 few CASSQESAGAYEQYF TGCGCCAGCAGCCAAGAGTCCGCGGGGGCCTACGAGCAGTACTTC